The 5 T cell receptor beta chains below come from one sample, sequenced in a study of T cells in Graves' hyperthyroidism and ophthalmopathy. Amplified regions were TCR beta CDR3 sequences from RNA transcripts. Primed by the HTBI set, a first-round RT-PCR was run on the TCR CDR3. TCRdb reprocessed the multiplex PCR reads via MiXCR and lists one record per CDR3 protein. The table lists hundreds of thousands of distinct CDR3 sequences, around 25% of them singletons. Sequenced material: blood. The receptors here all came from a man between 40 and 49 years old with Graves' hyperthyroidism that later progressed to Graves' ophthalmopathy.

At least ten counts were recorded for this clonotype. The chain uses TRBV25-1 and TRBJ2-2; the match to TRBD2 covers 10 bases. Germline V gene sequence: CDR1 MGHDK, CDR2 SYGVNS. This CDR3 spans 15 amino acids. After removal of 1 base from V and 6 bases from J, the junction contained 2 bases not matched to a gene. CDR3 nucleotides: TGTGCCAGCAGTGAATCCCTAGCGGGAGCCGGGGAGCTGTTTTTT. Protein product: CASSESLAGAGELFF. Combining the CDR3 with reference TRBV25-1 and TRBJ2-2 gives the whole variable domain EADIYQTPRYLVIGTGKKITLECSQTMGHDKMYWYQQDPGMELHLIHYSYGVNSTEKGDLSSESTVSRIRTEHFPLTLESARPSHTSQYLCASSESLAGAGELFFGEGSRLTVL.

This clonotype was observed many times. J is TRBJ1-1 and V is TRBV14; D is perhaps TRBD1 (6 bases). Between the trimmed V and J ends, which lost 3 bases and 8 bases, there was a span of 22 bases. In germline, CDR1 is SGHDN, CDR2 FVKESK. The CDR3 is 16 residues long. The CDR3: CASSQGLNRAREEAFF. Here the CDR3 DNA reads TGTGCCAGCAGCCAGGGTTTAAACAGGGCGAGAGAGGAAGCTTTCTTT. Full variable domain (remainder filled in from reference TRBV14 and TRBJ1-1): EAGVTQFPSHSVIEKGQTVTLRCDPISGHDNLYWYRRVMGKEIKFLLHFVKESKQDESGMPNNRFLAERTGGTYSTLKVQPAELEDSGVYFCASSQGLNRAREEAFFGQGTRLTVV.

Many counts were recorded for this clonotype. The V call is TRBV3-1, the J call TRBJ1-2, with D unclear. The CDR3 has 15 residues. Germline V CDR1 and CDR2: LGHDT, YNNKEL (reference sequence). V was shortened by 1 base and J by 4 bases, with 13 bases between the two germline ends. CDR3 sequence reads: CASSQAATGSYGYTF. CDR3 nucleotides: TGTGCCAGCAGCCAAGCTGCTACGGGAAGCTATGGCTACACCTTC.

Written as DNA, the CDR3 is TGTGCCAGCTCACCACCGCAGGGACAGTATGGGACCTTAGCCAAAAACATTCAGTACTTC. Protein sequence: CASSPPQGQYGTLAKNIQYF. The chain recombines TRBV18 with TRBJ2-4, with 7 nucleotides matching TRBD1. The length of the CDR3 is 20 residues. V was clipped by 0 bases and J by 0 bases; unmatched bases: 14. Germline CDR1 reads KGHSH; CDR2 reads LQKENI. Drawing the rest from reference TRBV18 and TRBJ2-4, the complete variable domain is NAGVMQNPRHLVRRRGQEARLRCSPMKGHSHVYWYRQLPEEGLKFMVYLQKENIIDESGMPKERFSAEFPKEGPSILRIQQVVRGDSAAYFCASSPPQGQYGTLAKNIQYFGAGTRLSVL.

This chain links TRBV28 with TRBJ2-5, with a tentative D call TRBD1 (5 bases). The CDR3 consists of 14 residues. Trimming cost V 5 bases and J 5 bases, with 15 bases left between them. From germline, CDR1 is MDHEN and CDR2 SYDVKM. CDR3 sequence (DNA): TGTGCCAGCAGTACGACAGACGAATTGGAGACCCAGTACTTC. This codes for CASSTTDELETQYF.